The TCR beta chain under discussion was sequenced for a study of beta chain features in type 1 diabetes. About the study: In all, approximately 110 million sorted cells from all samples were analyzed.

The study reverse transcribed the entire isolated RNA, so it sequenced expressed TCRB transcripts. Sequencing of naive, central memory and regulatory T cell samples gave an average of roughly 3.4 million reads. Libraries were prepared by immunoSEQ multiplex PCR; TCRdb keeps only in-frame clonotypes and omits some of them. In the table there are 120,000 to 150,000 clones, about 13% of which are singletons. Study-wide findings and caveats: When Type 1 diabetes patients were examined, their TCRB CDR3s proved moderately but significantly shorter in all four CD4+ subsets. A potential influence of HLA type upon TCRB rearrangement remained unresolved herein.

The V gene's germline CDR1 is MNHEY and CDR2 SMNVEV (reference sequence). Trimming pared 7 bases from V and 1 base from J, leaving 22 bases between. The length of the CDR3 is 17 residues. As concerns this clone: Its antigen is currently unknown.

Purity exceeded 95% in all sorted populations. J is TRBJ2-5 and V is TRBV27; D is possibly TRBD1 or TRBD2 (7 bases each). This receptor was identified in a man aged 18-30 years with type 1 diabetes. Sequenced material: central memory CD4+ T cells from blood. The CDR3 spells CASTRRSRGGPQETQYF. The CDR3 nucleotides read TGTGCCAGCACCCGAAGGTCCAGGGGGGGACCCCAAGAGACCCAGTACTTC.